This note documents a single T cell receptor (beta chain) sequence. Its antigen is not identified. Some clones are missing from TCRdb's copy, which holds only in-frame ones; the method was immunoSEQ multiplex PCR. The table includes roughly 30,000 clones, about nine tenths detected once. The record originates from a study of T cells in localized non-small cell lung cancer. Overall study findings and caveats: It was uninvolved adjacent lung that showed the highest T cell clonality, exceeding tumor. For the top 100 tumor clones, a median about 57 also appeared in adjacent lung.

There are 13 residues in the CDR3. V lost 8 bases to trimming and J lost 7 bases, with 15 bases between them. Germline V gene data show CDR1 as LNHDA and CDR2 as SQIVND (reference sequence). The sequence was collected from a woman aged 35-75 years with stage I lung adenocarcinoma. The V and J genes are TRBV19 and TRBJ1-5; D gene unclear. Source: peripheral blood, taken before any cancer treatment. The CDR3 reads CASGGDYEQPQHF. CDR3 in DNA: TGTGCCAGTGGCGGGGATTATGAACAGCCCCAGCATTTT.